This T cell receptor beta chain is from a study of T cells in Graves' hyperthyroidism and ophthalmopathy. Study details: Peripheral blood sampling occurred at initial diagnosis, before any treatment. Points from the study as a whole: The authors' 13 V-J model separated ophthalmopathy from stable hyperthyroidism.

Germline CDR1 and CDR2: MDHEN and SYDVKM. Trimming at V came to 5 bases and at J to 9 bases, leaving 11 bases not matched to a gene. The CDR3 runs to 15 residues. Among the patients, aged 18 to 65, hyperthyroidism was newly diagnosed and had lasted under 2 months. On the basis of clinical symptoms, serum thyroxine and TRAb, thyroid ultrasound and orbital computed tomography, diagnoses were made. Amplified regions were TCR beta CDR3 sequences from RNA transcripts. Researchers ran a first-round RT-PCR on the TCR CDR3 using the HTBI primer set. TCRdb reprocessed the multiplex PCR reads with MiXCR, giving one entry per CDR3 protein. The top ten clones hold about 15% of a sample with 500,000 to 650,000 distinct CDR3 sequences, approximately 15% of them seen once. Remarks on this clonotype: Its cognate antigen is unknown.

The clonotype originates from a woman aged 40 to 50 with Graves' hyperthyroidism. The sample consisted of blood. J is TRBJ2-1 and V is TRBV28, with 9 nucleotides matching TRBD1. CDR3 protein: CASSPPGQGISEQFF. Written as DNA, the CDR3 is TGTGCCAGCAGTCCCCCGGGACAGGGAATAAGTGAGCAGTTCTTC.